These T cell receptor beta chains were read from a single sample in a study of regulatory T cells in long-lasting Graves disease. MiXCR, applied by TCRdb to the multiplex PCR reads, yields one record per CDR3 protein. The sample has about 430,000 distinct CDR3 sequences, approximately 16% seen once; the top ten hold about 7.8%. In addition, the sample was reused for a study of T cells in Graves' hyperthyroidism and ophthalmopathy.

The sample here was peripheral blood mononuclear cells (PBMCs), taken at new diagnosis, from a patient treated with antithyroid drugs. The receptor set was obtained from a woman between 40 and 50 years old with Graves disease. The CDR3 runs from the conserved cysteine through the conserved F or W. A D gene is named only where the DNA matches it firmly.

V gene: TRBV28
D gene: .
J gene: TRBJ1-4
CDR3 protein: CASSPTRLNEKLFF

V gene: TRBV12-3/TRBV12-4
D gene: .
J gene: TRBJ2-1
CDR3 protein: CASSLGKNEQFF

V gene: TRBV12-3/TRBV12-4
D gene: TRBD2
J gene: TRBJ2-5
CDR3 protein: CASRALDSGSTETQYF

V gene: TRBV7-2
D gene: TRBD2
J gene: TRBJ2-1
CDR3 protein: CASSLLRSSGMNEQFF

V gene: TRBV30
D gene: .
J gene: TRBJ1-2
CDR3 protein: CAWSVGTNYGYTF

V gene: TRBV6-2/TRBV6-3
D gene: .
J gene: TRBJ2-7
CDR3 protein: CASSTDWSYEQYF

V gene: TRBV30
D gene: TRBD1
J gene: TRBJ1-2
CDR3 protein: CAWTRGQNWLDYGYTF

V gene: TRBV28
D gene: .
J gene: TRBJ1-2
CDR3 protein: CATQTGVREVSGYTF

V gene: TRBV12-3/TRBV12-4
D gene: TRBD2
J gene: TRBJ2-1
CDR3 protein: CASSLSGEREEQFF

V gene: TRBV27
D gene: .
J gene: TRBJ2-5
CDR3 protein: CASRRRGETQYF

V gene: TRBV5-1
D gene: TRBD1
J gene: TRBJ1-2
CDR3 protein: CASQPSGGDNLGYTF

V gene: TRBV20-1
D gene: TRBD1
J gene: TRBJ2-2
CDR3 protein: CSARGRTGRNTGELFF

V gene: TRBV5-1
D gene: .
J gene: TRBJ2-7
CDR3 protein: CASRSKRDANTYEQYF

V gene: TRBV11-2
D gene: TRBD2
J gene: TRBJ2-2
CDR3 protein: CASSLFRTSGIGGGAGELFF

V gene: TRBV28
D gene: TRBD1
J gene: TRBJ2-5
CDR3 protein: CASSAIKQGQQETQYF

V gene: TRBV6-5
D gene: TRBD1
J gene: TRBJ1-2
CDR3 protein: CASSYSNRGGYGYTF

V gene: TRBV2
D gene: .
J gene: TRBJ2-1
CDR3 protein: CASSEVNLVGNEQFF

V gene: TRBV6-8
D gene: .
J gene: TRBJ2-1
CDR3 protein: CASSGQYNEQFF

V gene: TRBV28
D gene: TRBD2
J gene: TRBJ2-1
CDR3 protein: CASRLAGTYNEQFF

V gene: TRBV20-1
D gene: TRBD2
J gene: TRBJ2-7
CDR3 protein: CSATPRLAGYEQYF

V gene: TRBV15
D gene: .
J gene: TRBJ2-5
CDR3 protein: CATSRDPGQETQYF

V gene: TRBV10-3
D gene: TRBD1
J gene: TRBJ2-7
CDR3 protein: CAISEQGDYEQYF

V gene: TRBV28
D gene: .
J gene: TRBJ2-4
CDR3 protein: CASSLPAGNKNIQYF

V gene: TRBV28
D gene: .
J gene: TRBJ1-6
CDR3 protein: CASSFSGVNSPLHF

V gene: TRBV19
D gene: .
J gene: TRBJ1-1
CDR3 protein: CASSIGKRPVGVNTEAFF

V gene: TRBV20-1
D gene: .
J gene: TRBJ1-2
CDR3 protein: CSASGGANYGYTF

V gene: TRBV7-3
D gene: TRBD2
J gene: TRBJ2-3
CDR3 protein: CASSLNPGLAVGGGTDTQYF

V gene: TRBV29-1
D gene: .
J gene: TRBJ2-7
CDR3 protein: CSVVVGYEQYF

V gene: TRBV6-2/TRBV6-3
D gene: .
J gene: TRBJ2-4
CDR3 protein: CASSTGGLGIQYF

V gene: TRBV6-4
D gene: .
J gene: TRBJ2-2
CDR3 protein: CASREAANTGELFF

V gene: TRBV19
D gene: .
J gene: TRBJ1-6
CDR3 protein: CASRWRDPYNSPLHF

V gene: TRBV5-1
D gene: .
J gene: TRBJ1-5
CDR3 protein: CASSLDGNNQPQHF

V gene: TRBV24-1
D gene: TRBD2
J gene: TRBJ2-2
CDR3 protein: CATSDRTSGSGSGELFF

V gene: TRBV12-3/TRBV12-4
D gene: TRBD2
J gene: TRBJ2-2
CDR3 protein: CASSGLAGGPTGELFF